This TCR beta chain was sequenced during a study of blood T cell repertoires in COVID-19. Study as a whole: Sample material is recorded as cDNA or gDNA derived from T cells, B-cell-depleted T cells, or PBMCs.

Per the original data handling: How many nucleated cells were present was estimated from reference gene primer amplification. Some clones are missing from TCRdb's copy, which holds only in-frame ones; the method was immunoSEQ multiplex PCR. V and J calls and clone size are those listed in that table; D and trimming were worked out from the DNA. Of tens of thousands of clones in the sample, 85% to 90% were seen once. The CDR3 is 14 amino acids. Germline loops: CDR1 SGDLS, CDR2 YYNGEE. V was pared by 4 bases and J by 5 bases, with 4 bases of the junction left unmatched. The V gene is TRBV9, the J gene TRBJ2-3, with TRBD2 matching over 10 bases. Sequencing used peripheral blood. The TCR sequence derives from a human donor in a cohort sampled during active COVID-19. CDR3 in amino acids: CASSSPSGGDTQYF. CDR3 coding DNA: TGTGCCAGCAGCTCTCCTAGCGGGGGAGATACGCAGTATTTT.